The entry that follows covers one TCR beta chain sequence. What antigen it recognizes has not been identified. One base away there is no much larger clone; base qualities are not given. Using the deep immunoSEQ assay, TCR CDR3 regions were amplified from genomic DNA by multiplex PCR. Genomic DNA extracted from each cell subset was distributed evenly over all wells of several immunoSEQ 96-well plates, and each plate served as one replicate. Each replicate PCR for sorted subsets received around 210 ng genomic DNA, equal to roughly 30,000 T cell genomes. The purified libraries were quantified using a Qubit 3.0 fluorometer, sized with a Bioanalyzer 2100, and then quantified again using the KAPA Library Quantification kit. Every immunoSEQ 96-well plate was sequenced on a separate single-read 150-cycle Illumina NextSeq 550 flow cell. On the authors' methods: The immunoSEQ output contained only junctional sequences without quality scores, so filtering could not match that applied to full-length reads. Sequences were annotated with PyIR, a Python wrapper for IgBLAST v1.9, using IMGT germline references to assign V/J genes and CDR3. Reads were filtered out if the reads had weak V/J assignments (E-value above 1e-6), no CDR3, stop codons, out-of-frame junctions, or ambiguous translated residues. V3J clonotypes were defined as sequences sharing an identical inferred V gene, J gene, and CDR3 amino acid sequence. To compute the percentage overlap between repertoires, the number of shared unique clonotypes was divided by the size of the smaller repertoire. Richness of each repertoire was evaluated using RTK rarefaction, the Chao1 estimator, and Recon v2.1 estimates of unobserved clonotypes. OLGA was used to compute generation probabilities for all TCRbeta clonotypes that the gDNA method yielded from a handful of donors. TCRdb took this table from immuneACCESS and kept in-frame rearrangements with V and J called. Such tables lack part of the clones; where checked against another copy, unresolved V genes explain under half of the gap, and the rest is unexplained. D and trimming were read from the DNA, whereas the V and J calls and clone size are those reported in that table. Counted in this sample were around 2,000,000 clones; about 95% of them appeared once. Roughly 1.2% of the sample goes to the ten largest clones.

Reading the germline V gene (reference sequence) gives CDR1 SEHNR and CDR2 FQNEAQ. From the cysteine up to the phenylalanine, the CDR3 has a length of 18 residues. Only the CDR3 DNA stays, 54 bases, in frame from base 1. The V end gives up 5 bases and the J end 1 base, leaving 14 bases in the junction not matched to a gene. The data stem from a study of shared clonotypes between healthy human individuals (dated by TCRdb to 2018 to 2020). In the study overall: Two women and a few men aged 18 to 49 years were included in the cohort. For each donor, three plates each were used for CD4 naive and CD4 memory, two plates were used for CD8 naive, and one plate was used for CD8 memory. The study deeply sequenced blood TCR repertoires of five healthy adults to estimate repertoire size and the extent of clonotype sharing between individuals. To increase sequencing depth and limit assay-specific biases, TCR repertoire library preparation and sequencing were carried out by different laboratories using diverse techniques. Between about 0.8 and 9 billion PBMCs per donor were obtained by leukapheresis.

CD8 naive samples consisted of CD45RO-negative cells that were positively selected for CCR7, yielding a CD45RA+CCR7+ population without TemRA cells. The donors were healthy, HIV-negative adults with no recently reported acute infections or vaccinations. Only Caucasian adults living in Nashville, Tennessee, USA were represented among the donors. After blood collection by leukapheresis, PBMCs were isolated using Ficoll-Histopaque density gradient centrifugation and then cryopreserved in the vapor phase of liquid nitrogen. Purity and quantity of every magnetically sorted T cell population were checked by analytical flow cytometry. Each sorted fraction had its genomic DNA isolated and then quantified by UV absorbance on a Nanodrop 2000c. Broader findings and caveats from the paper: Across a few donors, approximately 4.9% of naive CD4, roughly 3.8% of naive CD8, about 2.3% of memory CD4, and 0.4% of memory CD8 clonotypes were shared. Based on pairwise subsampling, the degree of clonotype sharing among donors was expected to be affected by sequencing depth. Sampling was restricted to blood, and TCR repertoires in tissue are likely to differ from TCR repertoires in blood. Incomplete sequencing was indicated by rarefaction of sorted-subset datasets, despite the large sequencing depth. The small number of donors limited the genetic and exposure-history diversity represented. Naive subsets generally had larger estimated clonotype richness than memory subsets. Compared with non-shared clonotypes, the clonotypes found in all four sorted-subset donors had higher generation probabilities.

Sequencing used naive CD8+ T cells sorted from blood. The sample's cell subset or site label, decoded: CD45RA+CCR7+. The receptor was isolated from a young man in good health. This chain joins TRBV7-9 to TRBJ2-3; 8 junctional bases match TRBD2. CDR3 region: CASSSPLASGPRTDTQYF. The DNA sequence follows: TGTGCCAGCAGCAGCCCGCTCGCTAGCGGGCCACGCACAGATACGCAGTATTTT.